This paragraph covers one T cell receptor (beta chain) sequence. This table comes from immunoSEQ multiplex PCR, and its TCRdb copy is limited to in-frame clones, with some not included. The sample has 35,000 to 50,000 clones, just over 85% seen once; the top ten hold approximately 8%. These data belong to a study of blood T cell repertoires in COVID-19. The J segment lost 3 bases and the V segment lost 0 bases, leaving 12 bases of the junction unmatched. CDR3 length: 17 residues. Looked up from germline, CDR1 is SGDLS and CDR2 is YYNGEE. The sequence was obtained from a man aged 55 to 70 with active COVID-19. The sample consisted of peripheral blood. The chain uses TRBV9 and TRBJ2-7; TRBD1 aligns across 7 bases. Here the CDR3 reads CASSVASGTEAIYEQYF. CDR3 DNA sequence: TGTGCCAGCAGCGTAGCTTCCGGGACAGAGGCCATCTACGAGCAGTACTTC.